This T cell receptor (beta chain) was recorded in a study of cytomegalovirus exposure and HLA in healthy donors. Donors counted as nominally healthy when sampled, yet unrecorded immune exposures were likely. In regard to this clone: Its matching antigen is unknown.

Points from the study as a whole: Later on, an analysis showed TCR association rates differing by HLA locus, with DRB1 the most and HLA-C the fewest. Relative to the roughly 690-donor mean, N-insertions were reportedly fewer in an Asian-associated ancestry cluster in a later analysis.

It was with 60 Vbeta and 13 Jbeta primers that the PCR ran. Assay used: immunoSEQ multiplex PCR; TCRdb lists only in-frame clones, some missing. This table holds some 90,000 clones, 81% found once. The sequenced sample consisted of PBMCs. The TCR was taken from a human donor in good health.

CDR3 in amino acids: CASSLGGPEAFF. The CDR3 region has the DNA TGCGCCAGCAGCTTGGGCGGGCCTGAAGCTTTCTTT. The genes are TRBV5-1 and TRBJ1-1, with D unresolved. Deletions cut 0 bases from V and 6 bases from J, with 6 bases between. The CDR3 covers 12 residues. From germline, CDR1 is SGHRS and CDR2 YFSETQ. Looking up the rest from reference TRBV5-1 and TRBJ1-1 gives the full variable domain: KAGVTQTPRYLIKTRGQQVTLSCSPISGHRSVSWYQQTPGQGLQFLFEYFSETQRNKGNFPGRFSGRQFSNSRSEMNVSTLELGDSALYLCASSLGGPEAFFGQGTRLTVV.